Listed here is a single TCR beta chain. This clone was counted once. The specificity of this receptor is unknown. The sample holds no much larger clone one base away, and base qualities are not on file. Deletion took 6 bases off V and 4 bases off J, with a span of 10 bases between the germline ends. CDR3 length: 13 amino acids, cysteine to phenylalanine. The sequence is cut down to CDR3 DNA, 39 bases in frame from base 1. Reading the germline V gene gives CDR1 SGHTA and CDR2 FQGNSA. The data belong to a study of blood T cell repertoires in COVID-19 (dated by TCRdb to 2020 to 2021). About the study as a whole: Samples covering the acute and convalescent phases of COVID-19 were provided by collaborators in the United States, Italy and Spain. The prospective study material was composed of cDNA or gDNA derived from T cells, B-cell-depleted T cells, or PBMCs. Subjects who had been exposed to COVID-19, were actively infected with it, or had recovered from it provided the deeply sampled blood TCRbeta repertoires that made up the dataset. The repertoires were released in a freely available public database meant as a resource for research on the immune response to SARS-CoV-2. Samples were obtained from the ongoing ImmuneRACE study (first 160 participants) and from approximately 1,200 subjects provided by 6 global collaborators. The sample metadata nearly always contained a de-identified subject ID, COVID-19 status, age in years and sex. Where HLA class I and class II types were available, the types were taken from metadata supplied by the sample provider, not from assay-based typing.

Participants in the prospective study were enrolled through a virtual design, were aged roughly 18 to 100 years, and lived in some 24 United States geographic areas. In the prospective study, cohorts were assigned on the basis of participant-reported clinical history obtained from a screening survey and a study questionnaire. Exposed participants had been in contact, within 2 weeks of entering the study, with a person who had a PCR-confirmed or clinician-diagnosed case of COVID-19. In the prospective study, mobile phlebotomists collected whole blood, serum and a nasopharyngeal or oropharyngeal swab from each participant. Additional blood draws and questionnaires over an approximately two-month period could optionally be provided by prospective study participants. Before DNA extraction, prospective study blood samples were shipped either frozen or at room temperature. Study-wide conclusions, independent of this receptor: The amount of clinical and demographic metadata varied by source and participant and was provided uncurated.

TCRbeta CDR3 regions were amplified from genomic DNA using the immunoSEQ Assay, a bias-controlled multiplex PCR. The original pipeline was this. The number of nucleated cells in each sample was estimated from the amplification of reference gene primers within the assay. To quantify the absolute abundance of each unique TCRbeta CDR3 rearrangement, sequence reads were collapsed and filtered. Productive Simpson clonality was computed per sample as the square root of Simpson's diversity index over productive rearrangements. TCRdb took over this immuneACCESS table, retaining in-frame rearrangements with V and J assigned. Such tables are incomplete; in checked studies, under half of the missing clones stem from an unresolved V gene, and the remainder is unexplained. V, J and clone size are taken as reported in that table, and D and trimming were inferred from the DNA itself. This sample comprises 350,000 to 500,000 clones, approximately 91% of them detected only once. The top ten hold approximately 1.5% of the sample.

This TCR was recovered from a woman aged 18-29 years who had been exposed to COVID-19. Sequenced sample: PBMCs or T cells enriched from blood (not recorded which). The chain uses TRBV7-2 and TRBJ1-3; there is no confident call for the D gene. This receptor carries the CDR3 CASRSPVGNTIYF. The bases are TGTGCCAGCAGAAGTCCGGTAGGAAACACCATATATTTT.